This T cell receptor beta chain is drawn from a study of identical twins. This clonotype was observed at least ten times. Its specificity is unknown. V gave up 3 bases and J gave up 2 bases, with 11 bases separating them. This CDR3 is 14 amino acids long. Per the germline V gene, CDR1 is MNHEY and CDR2 is SMNVEV (reference sequence). Study-wide results and caveats: Zero-insertion analyses might be partly confounded by invariant T cells like MAIT and iNKT. Modeled out-of-frame TCR alpha sharing in monozygotic twins fell below observed levels. Twins shared beta out-of-frame sequences in excess, but this excess was weaker.

TCRdb recomputed calls from the 5' RACE reads with MiXCR, one row per CDR3 protein. The sample carries 450,000 or so distinct CDR3 sequences, approximately 17% recorded once. The donor group consisted entirely of healthy Caucasians. This rearrangement joins TRBV27 to TRBJ2-7; D gene ambiguous. The specimen sequenced was naive T cells sorted from blood. The sequence came from a man in his fifties in good health. The chain's CDR3 is CASSLALYPYEQYF. CDR3 coding DNA: TGTGCCAGCAGTTTGGCCTTATACCCCTACGAGCAGTACTTC.